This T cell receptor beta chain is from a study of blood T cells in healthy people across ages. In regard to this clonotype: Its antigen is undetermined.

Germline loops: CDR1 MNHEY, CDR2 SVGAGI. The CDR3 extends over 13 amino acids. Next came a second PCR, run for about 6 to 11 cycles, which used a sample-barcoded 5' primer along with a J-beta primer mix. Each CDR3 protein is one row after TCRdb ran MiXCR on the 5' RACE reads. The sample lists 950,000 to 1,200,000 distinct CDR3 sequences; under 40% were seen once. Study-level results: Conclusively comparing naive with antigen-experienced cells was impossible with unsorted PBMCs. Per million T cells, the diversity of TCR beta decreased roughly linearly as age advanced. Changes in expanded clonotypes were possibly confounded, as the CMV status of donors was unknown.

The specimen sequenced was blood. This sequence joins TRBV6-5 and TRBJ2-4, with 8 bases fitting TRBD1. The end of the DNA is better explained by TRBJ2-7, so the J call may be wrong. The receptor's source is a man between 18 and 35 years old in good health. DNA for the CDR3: TGTGCCACCAGCGACAGGGGAGGCTACGAGCAGTACTTC. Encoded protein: CATSDRGGYEQYF.